This T cell receptor beta chain was identified in a study of T-cell reconstitution after alpha-beta-depleted transplantation in children. Whole-study results and caveats: Surviving recipient T cells and thymic progenitors produced the high day-60 TCRbeta diversity seen in some patients. Once a year had passed after transplant, T-cell counts and diversity came mostly from newly produced T cells.

Germline V gene sequence: CDR1 KGHSH, CDR2 LQKENI. Trimming removed 1 base from V and 8 bases from J; junction bases left unmatched: 4. This CDR3 is 15 amino acids long. Researchers prepared the TCRbeta library using unique molecular identifiers, the study reports. A single record per CDR3 protein comes from TCRdb applying MiXCR to the PCR reads. Among hundreds of thousands of distinct CDR3 sequences listed, roughly 8.2% were seen once. To note about this clonotype: As yet, its antigen is unknown.

This sequence was found in a male patient between 5 and 17 years old who had a stem cell transplant for acute lymphoblastic leukemia, so the T cells may come from the graft donor. The V call is TRBV18, the J call TRBJ2-1; TRBD2 matches at 11 bases. Sequencing was performed on PBMCs, mostly from graft donor cells, taken 180 days after TCRalphabeta/CD19-depleted stem cell transplant. CDR3 in DNA: TGTGCCAGCTCACCACTTAGCGGGAGGGGCGATGAGCAGTTCTTC. The encoded protein is CASSPLSGRGDEQFF.